Listed below are T cell receptor beta chains from one sample, sequenced in a study of blood T cells in healthy people across ages. TCRdb re-called the 5' RACE reads with MiXCR, one entry per CDR3 protein. The repertoire holds 780,000 or so distinct CDR3 sequences, with approximately 60% as singletons. Sequencing was done on a sample of blood. These receptor sequences come from a man aged 35 to 55 in good health. CDR3s include the opening cysteine and the closing phenylalanine or tryptophan. D genes are given only for firm matches. Size is stated for part of the rows, as once, few or many counts, or as a class when the clone is expanded.

V gene	D gene	clone size	J gene	CDR3 protein	CDR3 DNA
TRBV11-2	NA	NA	TRBJ2-5	CASSQSGRKETQYF	TGTGCCAGCAGCCAGAGCGGTCGCAAAGAGACCCAGTACTTC
TRBV24-1	NA	once	TRBJ2-3	CATSDQISDTQYF	TGTGCCACCAGTGATCAGATCTCAGATACGCAGTATTTT
TRBV7-2	NA	NA	TRBJ2-3	CASSLVRDGADTQYF	TGTGCCAGCAGCTTAGTGAGGGATGGGGCAGATACGCAGTATTTT
TRBV5-6	NA	NA	TRBJ1-2	CASTGVLYGYTF	TGTGCCAGTACAGGAGTTCTCTATGGCTACACCTTC
TRBV9	NA	NA	TRBJ2-2	CASSFDLAGELFF	TGTGCCAGCAGCTTCGACTTGGCCGGGGAGCTGTTTTTT
TRBV12-3/TRBV12-4	NA	NA	TRBJ2-1	CASSPVRGAYNEQFF	TGTGCCAGCAGCCCCGTGAGGGGGGCCTACAATGAGCAGTTCTTC
TRBV10-3	NA	many	TRBJ2-5	CAISDSLMTEETQYF	TGTGCCATCAGCGACAGCTTAATGACCGAAGAGACCCAGTACTTC
TRBV7-2	TRBD1	NA	TRBJ2-3	CASSLRDRRTDTQYF	TGTGCCAGCAGCCTACGGGACAGAAGAACAGATACGCAGTATTTT
TRBV3-1	NA	few	TRBJ2-6	CASRPGNSGANVLTF	TGTGCCAGCAGGCCAGGAAACTCTGGGGCCAACGTCCTGACTTTC
TRBV12-3/TRBV12-4	NA	NA	TRBJ2-1	CASTLLQVNNEQFF	TGTGCCAGCACCCTTCTACAGGTAAACAATGAGCAGTTCTTC
TRBV11-3	NA	few	TRBJ2-1	CASSFGSNEQFF	TGTGCCAGCAGCTTCGGCTCCAATGAGCAGTTCTTC
TRBV7-2	TRBD2	once	TRBJ2-1	CASSQTGTTIQETQFF	TGTGCCAGCAGCCAAACCGGGACTACAATACAAGAGACCCAGTTCTTC
TRBV6-5	TRBD2	few	TRBJ2-3	CASSYETSGITDTQYF	TGTGCCAGCAGTTATGAGACTAGCGGAATCACAGATACGCAGTATTTT
TRBV6-1	TRBD2	NA	TRBJ2-3	CASTVRLAGSTDTQYF	TGTGCCAGCACCGTTAGACTAGCGGGGTCCACAGATACGCAGTATTTT
TRBV5-1	NA	once	TRBJ2-3	CASSLEGTSSTDTQYF	TGCGCCAGCAGCTTGGAGGGCACTTCAAGCACAGATACGCAGTATTTT
TRBV2	TRBD1	NA	TRBJ1-2	CASRERDSAYGYTF	TGTGCCAGCAGAGAACGGGACAGTGCCTATGGCTACACCTTC
TRBV7-9	NA	NA	TRBJ2-1	CASSLNAANEQFF	TGTGCCAGCAGCTTAAACGCGGCCAATGAGCAGTTCTTC
TRBV5-1	NA	NA	TRBJ1-6	CTSSFGGTEYNSPLHF	TGCACCAGCAGCTTTGGGGGTACAGAGTATAATTCACCCCTCCACTTT
TRBV7-3	NA	NA	TRBJ2-1	CASSVQGREQFF	TGTGCCAGCAGCGTTCAGGGTCGTGAGCAGTTCTTC
TRBV10-3	NA	NA	TRBJ2-5	CAISESAGANNQETQYF	TGTGCCATCAGTGAGTCGGCAGGGGCAAATAACCAAGAGACCCAGTACTTC
TRBV20-1	TRBD2	NA	TRBJ2-5	CSAPSYSSGRAGETQYF	TGCAGTGCCCCCTCGTACTCTAGCGGGAGGGCCGGGGAGACCCAGTACTTC
TRBV4-2	TRBD2	NA	TRBJ2-5	CASSQEQAGPQETQYF	TGTGCCAGCAGCCAAGAGCAAGCGGGGCCGCAAGAGACCCAGTACTTC
TRBV6-5	NA	NA	TRBJ2-7	CTSSYSTGGNYEQYF	TGTACCAGCAGTTACTCGACCGGGGGAAACTACGAGCAGTACTTC
TRBV5-1	NA	NA	TRBJ1-4	CASSQHRDTTNEKLFF	TGCGCCAGCAGCCAGCACCGGGACACAACTAATGAAAAACTGTTTTTT
TRBV20-1	TRBD1	NA	TRBJ2-5	CSARGFQGDPRETQYF	TGCAGTGCTAGAGGCTTTCAGGGGGACCCCCGAGAGACCCAGTACTTC
TRBV4-2	NA	few	TRBJ1-4	CASSQGPEKLFF	TGTGCCAGCAGCCAAGGACCGGAAAAACTGTTTTTT
TRBV5-1	NA	NA	TRBJ1-1	CASSLPKIGAPREKTEAFF	TGCGCCAGCAGCTTGCCTAAGATAGGGGCGCCGAGGGAGAAGACTGAAGCTTTCTTT
TRBV20-1	NA	NA	TRBJ1-6	CSAAKGGRSYNSPLHF	TGCAGTGCCGCCAAGGGAGGCCGGTCCTATAATTCACCCCTCCACTTT
TRBV29-1	NA	few	TRBJ2-2	CSVPLGAAGELFF	TGCAGCGTTCCCCTCGGAGCAGCCGGGGAGCTGTTTTTT
TRBV28	TRBD1	NA	TRBJ2-7	CASSVLGATGGSRVSEQYF	TGTGCCAGCAGCGTACTTGGAGCGACAGGGGGCTCGAGAGTCTCCGAGCAGTACTTC
TRBV20-1	NA	few	TRBJ2-1	CSARAQGGSSYNEQFF	TGCAGTGCTAGAGCCCAGGGGGGAAGCTCCTACAATGAGCAGTTCTTC
TRBV7-9	NA	few	TRBJ2-5	CASSSRQEGGETQYF	TGTGCCAGCAGCAGTAGACAGGAAGGGGGAGAGACCCAGTACTTC
TRBV4-2	TRBD2	NA	TRBJ2-1	CASSQDGTSGYNEQFF	TGTGCCAGCAGCCAAGACGGGACTAGCGGCTACAATGAGCAGTTCTTC
TRBV29-1	TRBD1	NA	TRBJ2-1	CSVVGQGANNEQFF	TGCAGCGTTGTCGGACAGGGGGCAAACAATGAGCAGTTCTTC
TRBV7-2	NA	NA	TRBJ1-1	CASSLDADRGSAFF	TGTGCCAGCAGCTTAGATGCAGACCGGGGGAGTGCTTTCTTT
TRBV27	NA	NA	TRBJ2-3	CASSLARKVDTQYF	TGTGCCAGCAGCTTAGCGAGGAAGGTAGATACGCAGTATTTT
TRBV5-1	NA	NA	TRBJ2-3	CASSLLVEGETQYF	TGCGCCAGCAGCTTGTTGGTGGAGGGAGAGACGCAGTATTTT
TRBV27	TRBD2	NA	TRBJ2-3	CACNGLAGMNAAHTQYF	TGTGCCTGCAACGGACTAGCGGGGATGAATGCCGCCCATACGCAGTATTTT
TRBV6-1	NA	NA	TRBJ2-5	CVSSEGDWKKTQYF	TGTGTCAGCAGTGAAGGGGATTGGAAAAAGACCCAGTACTTC
TRBV29-1	NA	NA	TRBJ2-7	CSVLTSYEQYF	TGCAGCGTTTTGACCTCCTACGAGCAGTACTTC
TRBV29-1	NA	few	TRBJ2-6	CSVTTGPGANVLTF	TGCAGCGTCACAACAGGGCCTGGGGCCAACGTCCTGACTTTC
TRBV12-3/TRBV12-4	TRBD2	NA	TRBJ2-5	CASSLLSGGTKAQYF	TGTGCCAGCAGTTTACTTAGCGGGGGGACCAAAGCCCAGTACTTC
TRBV24-1	NA	NA	TRBJ2-2	CATSRNREYTGELFF	TGTGCCACCAGTCGTAACAGGGAGTACACCGGGGAGCTGTTTTTT
TRBV4-2	TRBD2	NA	TRBJ2-7	CASSFRTSGGGHEQYF	TGTGCCAGCAGCTTCAGGACTAGCGGGGGGGGCCATGAGCAGTACTTC
TRBV18	NA	NA	TRBJ2-1	CASSQRLAGQPEGQFF	TGTGCCAGCTCACAACGTCTAGCCGGACAGCCAGAGGGGCAGTTCTTC
TRBV3-1	TRBD2	once	TRBJ2-7	CASSQKSVAGAYEQYF	TGTGCCAGCAGCCAAAAATCTGTAGCGGGGGCCTACGAGCAGTACTTC
TRBV6-5	NA	few	TRBJ2-7	CASSYSTGETYEQYF	TGTGCCAGCAGTTACTCGACGGGGGAAACCTACGAGCAGTACTTC